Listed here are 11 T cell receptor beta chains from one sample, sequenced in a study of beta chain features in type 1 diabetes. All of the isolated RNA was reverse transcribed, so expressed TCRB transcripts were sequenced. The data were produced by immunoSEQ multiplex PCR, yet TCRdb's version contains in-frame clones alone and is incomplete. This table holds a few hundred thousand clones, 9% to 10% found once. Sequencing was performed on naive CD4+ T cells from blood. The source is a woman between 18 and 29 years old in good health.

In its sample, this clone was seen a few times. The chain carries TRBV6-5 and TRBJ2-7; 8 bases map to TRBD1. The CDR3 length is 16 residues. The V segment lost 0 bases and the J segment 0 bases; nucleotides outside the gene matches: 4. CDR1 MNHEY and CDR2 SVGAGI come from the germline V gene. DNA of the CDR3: TGTGCCAGCAGTTACTCGGGACAGGTCTTCTCCTACGAGCAGTACTTC. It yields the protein CASSYSGQVFSYEQYF.

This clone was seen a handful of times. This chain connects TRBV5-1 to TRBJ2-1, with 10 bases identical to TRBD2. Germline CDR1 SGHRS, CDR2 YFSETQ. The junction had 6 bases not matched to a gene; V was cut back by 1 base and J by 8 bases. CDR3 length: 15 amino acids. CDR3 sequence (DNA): TGCGCCAGCAGCTTGATCAGCGGGGGGGCCTATGAGCAGTTCTTC. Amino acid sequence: CASSLISGGAYEQFF.

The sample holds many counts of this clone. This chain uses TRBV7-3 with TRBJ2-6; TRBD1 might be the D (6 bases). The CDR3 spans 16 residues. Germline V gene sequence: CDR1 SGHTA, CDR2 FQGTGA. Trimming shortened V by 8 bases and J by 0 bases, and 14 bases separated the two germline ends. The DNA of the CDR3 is TGTGCCAGCGACAGGAGCCCGGGCTCTGGGGCCAACGTCCTGACTTTC. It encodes CASDRSPGSGANVLTF. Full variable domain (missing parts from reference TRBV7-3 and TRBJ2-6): GAGVSQTPSNKVTEKGKYVELRCDPISGHTALYWYRQSLGQGPEFLIYFQGTGAADDSGLPNDRFFAVRPEGSVSTLKIQRTERGDSAVYLCASDRSPGSGANVLTFGAGSRLTVL.

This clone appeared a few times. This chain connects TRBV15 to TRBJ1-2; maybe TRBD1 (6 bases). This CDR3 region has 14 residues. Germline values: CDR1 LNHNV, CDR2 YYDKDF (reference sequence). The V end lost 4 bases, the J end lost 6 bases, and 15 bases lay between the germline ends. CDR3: CATSIARQVHGYTF. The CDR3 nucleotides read TGTGCCACCAGCATAGCTCGACAGGTCCATGGCTACACCTTC.

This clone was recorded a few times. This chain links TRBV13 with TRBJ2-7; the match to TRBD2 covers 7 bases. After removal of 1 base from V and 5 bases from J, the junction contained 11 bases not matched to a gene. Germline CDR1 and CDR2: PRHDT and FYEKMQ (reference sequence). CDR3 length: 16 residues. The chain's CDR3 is CASSLDGGRIPNEQYF. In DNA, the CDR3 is TGTGCCAGCAGCTTAGACGGCGGGAGAATCCCAAACGAGCAGTACTTC.

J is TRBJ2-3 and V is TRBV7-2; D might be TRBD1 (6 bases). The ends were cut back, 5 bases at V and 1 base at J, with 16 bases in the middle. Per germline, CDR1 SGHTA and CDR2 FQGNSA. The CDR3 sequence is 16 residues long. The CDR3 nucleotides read TGTGCCAGCAGCACCCGCCCGGGACAAGGCACAGATACGCAGTATTTT. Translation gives CASSTRPGQGTDTQYF.

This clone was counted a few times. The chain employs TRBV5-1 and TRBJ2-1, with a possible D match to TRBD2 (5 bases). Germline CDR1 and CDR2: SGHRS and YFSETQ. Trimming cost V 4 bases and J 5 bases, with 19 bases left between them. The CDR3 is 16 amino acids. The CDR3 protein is CASSPVARRTNNEQFF. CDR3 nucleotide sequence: TGCGCCAGCAGCCCTGTAGCGCGGCGGACGAACAATGAGCAGTTCTTC. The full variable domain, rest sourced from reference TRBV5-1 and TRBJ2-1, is KAGVTQTPRYLIKTRGQQVTLSCSPISGHRSVSWYQQTPGQGLQFLFEYFSETQRNKGNFPGRFSGRQFSNSRSEMNVSTLELGDSALYLCASSPVARRTNNEQFFGPGTRLTVL.

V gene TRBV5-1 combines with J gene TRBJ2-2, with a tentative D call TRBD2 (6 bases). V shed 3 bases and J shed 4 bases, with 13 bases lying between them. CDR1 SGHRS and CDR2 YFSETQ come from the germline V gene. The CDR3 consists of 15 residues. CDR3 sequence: CASSSERRGTGELFF. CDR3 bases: TGCGCCAGCAGCTCGGAGCGGAGGGGCACCGGGGAGCTGTTTTTT.

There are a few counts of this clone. CDR3 loop: CAIITGTGDTGELFF. DNA of the CDR3: TGTGCCATCATCACCGGGACAGGGGACACCGGGGAGCTGTTTTTT. This chain uses TRBV10-3 with TRBJ2-2; TRBD1 matches 10 bases. The ends lost 7 bases at V and 3 bases at J; junction bases unmatched: 5. This CDR3 has 15 residues. Germline CDR1 reads ENHRY; CDR2 reads SYGVKD.

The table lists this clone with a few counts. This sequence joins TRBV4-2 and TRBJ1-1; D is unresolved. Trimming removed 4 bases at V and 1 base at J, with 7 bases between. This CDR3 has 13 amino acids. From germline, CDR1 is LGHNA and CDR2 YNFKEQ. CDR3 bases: TGTGCCAGCAGCCCCGGTGGGAACACTGAAGCTTTCTTT. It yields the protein CASSPGGNTEAFF.

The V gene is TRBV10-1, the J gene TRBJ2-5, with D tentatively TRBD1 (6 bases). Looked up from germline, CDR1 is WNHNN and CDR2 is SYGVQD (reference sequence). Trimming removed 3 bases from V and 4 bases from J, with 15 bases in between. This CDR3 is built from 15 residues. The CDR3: CASSDSMGRGETQYF. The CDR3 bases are TGCGCCAGCAGTGATAGTATGGGCAGGGGAGAGACCCAGTACTTC.